The 20 T cell receptor beta chains listed next were all sequenced from one sample in a study of beta chain features in type 1 diabetes (dated by TCRdb to 2016 to 2019). The investigation overall reported the following: A moderate but significant shortening of TCRB CDR3 length was observed in type 1 diabetes patients in all four CD4+ subsets.

These receptors are not linked to any known antigen. Library construction relied on the immunoSEQ multiplex PCR assay. All of the isolated RNA was reverse transcribed with the High Capacity cDNA Reverse Transcription Kit, so expressed TCRB transcripts were sequenced. The clones in this table, taken by TCRdb from immuneACCESS, are in-frame only. Not every clone is retained; where verified, under half of the shortfall comes from an unresolved V gene, and the cause of the rest is unknown. The sample profile shows about 390,000 clones; 9.5% to 10% of them were found once. The ten largest make up less than 0.65% of the sample. Sequenced: central memory CD4+ T cells from blood. These receptors were obtained from a man aged 30 to 45 with type 1 diabetes.

This clone was counted ten times or more. The rearrangement joins TRBV29-1 to TRBJ2-1, with a weak D call TRBD2 (6 bases). Per germline, CDR1 SQVTM and CDR2 ANQGSEA. The CDR3 has 12 residues. The V end was cut by 7 bases, the J end by 8 bases, with 15 bases between. In nucleotides, the CDR3 is TGCAGCGCTACGGGAGTAGGCGATGAGCAGTTCTTC. Translation gives CSATGVGDEQFF.

The table lists this clone with a few counts. The gene calls are TRBV7-9 and TRBJ2-7; TRBD2 might be the D (6 bases). This CDR3 has 14 amino acids. CDR1 SEHNR and CDR2 FQNEAQ come from the germline V gene (reference sequence). V shed 6 bases and J shed 3 bases, with 15 bases lying between them. The DNA for the CDR3 is TGTGCCAGCAGAGGGTCGGGGGAAGGCTACGAGCAGTACTTC. It translates to CASRGSGEGYEQYF.

This clone was counted only a few times. This chain uses TRBV5-8 with TRBJ2-7, with TRBD2 matching over 8 bases. The CDR3 is 15 residues long. With V trimmed by 0 bases and J by 2 bases, 4 bases remained unmatched. Germline V lookup: CDR1 SGHTS, CDR2 YDEGEE. The CDR3 DNA follows: TGTGCCAGCAGCTTGGATAGCGGGACTACCTACGAGCAGTACTTC. Translation: CASSLDSGTTYEQYF.

The chain employs TRBV6-1 and TRBJ2-7, with 10 bases that match TRBD2. CDR3 length: 18 amino acids. J lost 4 bases, V lost 0 bases, and 12 bases had no gene match. The germline gives CDR1 MNHNS, CDR2 SASEGT. In nucleotides, the CDR3 is TGTGCCAGCAGTGAAGCAGGTACCCCGGGACTAGCGTGGTACGAGCAGTACTTC. Translation: CASSEAGTPGLAWYEQYF.

The chain joins TRBV19 to TRBJ2-7; 7 nucleotides agree with TRBD1. In germline, CDR1 is LNHDA, CDR2 SQIVND (reference sequence). The CDR3 consists of 15 residues. V trimming: 5 bases; J trimming: 1 base; junction bases outside the gene matches: 8. The CDR3 sequence: CASSLRQGTSYEQYF. CDR3 nucleotides: TGTGCCAGTAGTTTACGACAGGGCACATCCTACGAGCAGTACTTC.

The genes are TRBV15 and TRBJ2-1, with TRBD1 matching 12 bases. CDR3 length: 16 amino acids. Germline values: CDR1 LNHNV, CDR2 YYDKDF (reference sequence). Germline trimming cut 2 bases from V and 9 bases from J; bases unmatched to any gene: 8. The CDR3 region is CATSRSPGQGAREQFF. The CDR3, as DNA: TGTGCCACCAGCAGATCCCCGGGACAGGGGGCGCGTGAGCAGTTCTTC. The variable domain in full, completed from reference TRBV15 and TRBJ2-1, reads DAMVIQNPRYQVTQFGKPVTLSCSQTLNHNVMYWYQQKSSQAPKLLFHYYDKDFNNEADTPDNFQSRRPNTSFCFLDIRSPGLGDTAMYLCATSRSPGQGAREQFFGPGTRLTVL.

This clone was picked up many times. The V and J genes are TRBV19 and TRBJ2-1; 11 positions agree with TRBD2. Losses at the gene ends were 7 bases for V and 8 bases for J; bases not matched to a gene: 7. The CDR3 runs to 14 residues. The germline CDR1 and CDR2 sequences are LNHDA and SQIVND (reference sequence). The CDR3 protein is CASMGLAEGYEQFF. CDR3 coding DNA: TGTGCCAGTATGGGACTAGCGGAGGGATATGAGCAGTTCTTC.

J is TRBJ2-3 and V is TRBV7-9, with a possible D match to TRBD2 (7 bases). The V gene lost 5 bases and the J gene lost 2 bases, with 14 bases spanning the gap. The CDR3 runs to 15 residues. CDR1 SEHNR and CDR2 FQNEAQ come from the germline V gene (reference sequence). The CDR3 sequence: CASSQRGTTTDTQYF. The CDR3 region has the DNA TGTGCCAGCAGCCAGAGGGGGACTACCACAGATACGCAGTATTTT.

This clone was counted at least ten times. The rearrangement joins TRBV5-1 to TRBJ2-1, with TRBD2 matching 12 bases. Unmatched junction bases numbered 12, after V lost 5 bases and J lost 9 bases. The CDR3 is 16 residues long. Per germline, CDR1 SGHRS and CDR2 YFSETQ. The DNA of the CDR3 is TGCGCCAGCAGTAACACGGGACTAGCGGGTTCGCGTGAGCAGTTCTTC. Translating gives CASSNTGLAGSREQFF.

This clone occurred a few times. The chain carries TRBV27 and TRBJ1-4; tentative D call: TRBD1 (6 bases). This CDR3 has 16 residues. Germline lookup yields CDR1 MNHEY and CDR2 SMNVEV (reference sequence). V was trimmed by 8 bases and J by 6 bases, leaving 22 bases between them. CDR3 nucleotides: TGTGCCAGCGGGCTTCCTCCCCGGGGGCGCGATGAAAAACTGTTTTTT. It yields the protein CASGLPPRGRDEKLFF.

The V call is TRBV30, the J call TRBJ1-2; TRBD1 matches 8 bases. The V gene end was trimmed by 4 bases and the J gene end by 4 bases; junction bases not matched to a gene: 5. The CDR3 loop spans 13 amino acids. From germline, CDR1 is GTSNPN and CDR2 SVGIG (reference sequence). The CDR3 sequence: CAWKRDRPYGYTF. As DNA, the CDR3 is TGTGCCTGGAAAAGGGACAGGCCCTATGGCTACACCTTC. The full variable domain, completed using reference TRBV30 and TRBJ1-2, is SQTIHQWPATLVQPVGSPLSLECTVEGTSNPNLYWYRQAAGRGLQLLFYSVGIGQISSEVPQNLSASRPQDRQFILSSKKLLLSDSGFYLCAWKRDRPYGYTFGSGTRLTVV.

The rearrangement links TRBV2 to TRBJ2-3; TRBD1 matches at 8 bases. The V segment lost 6 bases and the J segment 6 bases; nucleotides outside the gene matches: 5. This CDR3 has 13 amino acids. Germline loops: CDR1 SNHLY, CDR2 FYNNEI. The DNA for the CDR3 is TGTGCCAGCAGCTCAAACAGGGGGGATACGCAGTATTTT. It codes for CASSSNRGDTQYF.

This clone was counted only a few times. The chain is built from TRBV7-2 and TRBJ2-1; tentative D call: TRBD1 (7 bases). Looked up from germline, CDR1 is SGHTA and CDR2 is FQGNSA. CDR3 size: 16 residues. V was trimmed by 5 bases and J by 5 bases, leaving 19 bases between them. The CDR3 here is CASSLMTGRTNNEQFF. DNA of the CDR3: TGTGCCAGCAGCCTAATGACAGGGAGGACAAACAATGAGCAGTTCTTC.

This clone showed up just a few times. The chain combines TRBV29-1 with TRBJ2-2; 11 bases align to TRBD2. Germline CDR1 reads SQVTM; CDR2 reads ANQGSEA. The V and J ends lost 5 bases and 4 bases, in that order; junction bases with no gene match: 18. The CDR3 is 19 amino acids. The CDR3 nucleotides are TGCAGCGTTATCACCCAACTAGCGGGAGCGGTCTTGGGCACCGGGGAGCTGTTTTTT. This sequence encodes CSVITQLAGAVLGTGELFF.

This clone appeared a few times. The chain combines TRBV5-1 with TRBJ2-1; either TRBD1 or TRBD2 may supply D (6 bases each). This CDR3 contains 13 residues. Trimming cost V 4 bases and J 8 bases, with 13 bases left between them. The V gene's germline CDR1 is SGHRS and CDR2 YFSETQ. CDR3 residues: CASSIRGGYEQFF. The CDR3 DNA reads as TGCGCCAGCAGCATCCGAGGGGGGTATGAGCAGTTCTTC.

The chain has TRBV27 and TRBJ1-5; D perhaps matches TRBD1 (5 bases). Trimming took off 6 bases at V and 9 bases at J, with 12 bases between the two ends. This CDR3 is built from 12 residues. CDR1 and CDR2 from the germline V gene are MNHEY and SMNVEV (reference sequence). The CDR3 DNA is TGTGCCAGCAGACAGGCTTCAGGGCCCCAGCATTTT. Its translation is CASRQASGPQHF.

The chain recombines TRBV7-6 with TRBJ1-2; D may be TRBD1 (5 bases). CDR1 is SGHVS and CDR2 is FNYEAQ in the germline V gene. This CDR3 has 14 amino acids. V lost 6 bases and J lost 3, with 14 bases in between. CDR3 residues: CASSPRAGDYGYTF. In DNA form, the CDR3 reads TGTGCCAGCAGTCCGCGCGCGGGGGACTATGGCTACACCTTC. Using reference TRBV7-6 and TRBJ1-2 for the parts outside the CDR3, the full variable domain is GAGVSQSPRYKVTKRGQDVALRCDPISGHVSLYWYRQALGQGPEFLTYFNYEAQQDKSGLPNDRFSAERPEGSISTLTIQRTEQRDSAMYRCASSPRAGDYGYTFGSGTRLTVV.

This clone was counted only a few times. The CDR3 protein is CASSLFGQGVTGELFF. Written as DNA, the CDR3 is TGTGCCAGCAGCTTATTCGGCCAGGGAGTAACCGGGGAGCTGTTTTTT. The V call is TRBV7-3, the J call TRBJ2-2; tentatively, D is TRBD1 or TRBD2 (5 bases each). Trimming removed 2 bases from V and 5 bases from J, with 15 bases in between. From germline, CDR1 is SGHTA and CDR2 FQGTGA. The CDR3 has 16 amino acids.

CDR3 sequence reads: CASSTILAEHYEQYF. The DNA for the CDR3 is TGTGCCAGCAGTACCATACTAGCGGAACATTACGAGCAGTACTTC. This chain connects TRBV27 to TRBJ2-7; 8 bases line up with TRBD2. This CDR3 spans 15 amino acids. Germline V gene sequence: CDR1 MNHEY, CDR2 SMNVEV (reference sequence). The V and J ends lost 5 bases and 4 bases, in that order; junction bases with no gene match: 10.

V is TRBV7-6 and J is TRBJ2-3; the D gene is possibly TRBD2 (6 bases). The CDR3 loop spans 15 amino acids. Germline CDR1 SGHVS, CDR2 FNYEAQ. V lost 6 bases to trimming and J lost 3 bases, with 16 bases between them. In DNA, the CDR3 is TGTGCCAGCAGTCCCGGGACTGCCGGAACAGATACGCAGTATTTT. Protein: CASSPGTAGTDTQYF.